This TCR beta chain comes out of a study of cytomegalovirus exposure and HLA in healthy donors. Whole-study context: As released early, the data held 85 million to 95 million unique TCRs from HLA-typed donors.

Germline CDR1 is SGHRS and CDR2 is YFSETQ. V was shortened by 3 bases and J by 5 bases, with 23 bases between the two germline ends. This CDR3 contains 17 residues. PCR primers comprised 60 Vbeta and 13 Jbeta primers. Repertoires were generated with immunoSEQ multiplex PCR, while TCRdb's copy carries only in-frame clones and drops some. The sample table sets out 120,000 to 150,000 clones. The specimen was PBMCs. The chain recombines TRBV5-1 with TRBJ1-1, with a tentative D call TRBD1 (5 bases). The sequence was collected from a man aged 35 to 55 in good health and CMV-seronegative. The DNA of the CDR3 is TGCGCCAGCAGCTCCCCCGCGGACAACTGGCTCGGGACTGAAGCTTTCTTT. This sequence encodes CASSSPADNWLGTEAFF.